The TCR beta chain described here comes from a study of radiotherapy plus CTLA-4 blockade in lung cancer. Study at large: An objective response was seen in around a sixth of patients, and disease control in around 33%.

General study findings and limits: Blood TCR clones of tumor origin expanded after radiotherapy plus ipilimumab. Reports identified early blood T cell clone dynamics, with interferon-beta, as the best response predictor.

This CDR3 has 16 residues. The V end was cut by 8 bases, the J end by 8 bases, with 25 bases between. Germline V gene sequence: CDR1 MNHNY, CDR2 SVGAGI (reference sequence). In chemo-refractory metastatic non-small-cell lung cancer, patients got ipilimumab CTLA-4 blockade together with focal radiation. In its sample, this clone was seen once. Antigen unknown. TCRdb's table, derived via immunoSEQ multiplex PCR, lists solely in-frame clones and lacks some. This table holds about 110,000 clones, roughly four fifths found once. The rearrangement joins TRBV6-6 to TRBJ2-4; D may be TRBD1 (7 bases). The TCR was taken from a human donor with non-small cell lung cancer that progressed on radiotherapy plus ipilimumab. Some clones in this sample may be carry-over from other donors' samples. Here the sequenced sample was peripheral blood, taken from a patient treated with radiotherapy plus ipilimumab. The CDR3 DNA sequence: TGTGCCAGCCAATCTTCGTACAGTCAGGGGGGATACATTCAGTACTTC. Translating gives CASQSSYSQGGYIQYF.